The 24 T cell receptor beta chains listed next were all sequenced from one sample in a study of Tregs in tolerant kidney transplant recipients. TCRdb's table, derived via immunoSEQ multiplex PCR, lists solely in-frame clones and lacks some. The sample contains about 240,000 clones, around 82% of which appear only once. Sequencing was performed on CD4+ T cells from blood. All receptors come from a human donor in good health.

The rearrangement uses TRBV9 and TRBJ2-1; possibly TRBD2 for D (7 bases). Trimming took 4 bases from V and 7 from J, leaving 15 bases between them. CDR1 and CDR2 (germline): SGDLS, YYNGEE. The CDR3 totals 14 residues. CDR3 bases: TGTGCCAGCAGCTCGCACGGGGGGCTGAATGAGCAGTTCTTC. This codes for CASSSHGGLNEQFF.

V usage is TRBV13 and J usage is TRBJ1-2; D uncertain. V lost 3 bases, J lost 8 bases, and 16 bases lay in between. The CDR3 has 14 residues. Germline CDR1 reads PRHDT; CDR2 reads FYEKMQ (reference sequence). The CDR3 here is CASSFPSGDGGYTF. CDR3 DNA: TGTGCCAGCAGCTTCCCGTCCGGGGATGGGGGCTACACCTTC.

A remark on this clone: Other nucleotide sequences in the sample specify the same CDR3. The gene calls are TRBV7-9 and TRBJ2-5; 7 bases are shared with TRBD2. CDR1 is SEHNR, CDR2 FQNEAQ, per germline (reference sequence). Trimming took 5 bases from V and 4 from J; bases not matched to a gene: 1. The CDR3 has 12 amino acids. The CDR3 here is CASSGGVETQYF. DNA of the CDR3: TGTGCCAGCAGCGGGGGGGTAGAGACCCAGTACTTC.

J is TRBJ1-2 and V is TRBV19; 7 positions agree with TRBD1. The CDR3 length is 11 residues. V lost 7 bases, J lost 8 bases, and 4 bases stayed unmatched. The germline V gene has CDR1 LNHDA and CDR2 SQIVND (reference sequence). This chain's CDR3 is CASNRGNGYTF. In DNA form, the CDR3 reads TGTGCCAGTAACAGGGGTAACGGCTACACCTTC. Variable domain in full (rest from reference TRBV19 and TRBJ1-2): DGGITQSPKYLFRKEGQNVTLSCEQNLNHDAMYWYRQDPGQGLRLIYYSQIVNDFQKGDIAEGYSVSREKKESFPLTVTSAQKNPTAFYLCASNRGNGYTFGSGTRLTVV.

In nucleotides, the CDR3 is TGTGCCAGCATCCCAGGGCGGGAGGCCTACGAGCAGTACTTC. This codes for CASIPGREAYEQYF. The chain is built from TRBV6-1 and TRBJ2-7, with TRBD2 matching 8 bases. CDR1 and CDR2 from the germline V gene are MNHNS and SASEGT. The CDR3 runs 14 residues. The V gene end was trimmed by 7 bases and the J gene end by 2 bases; junction bases not matched to a gene: 7.

CDR3 nucleotides: TGCAGCGTTGAAGGCTACGGGACAGGGGCCGAGCAGTACTTC. This codes for CSVEGYGTGAEQYF. The V gene is TRBV29-1, the J gene TRBJ2-7, with 10 positions matching TRBD1. With V trimmed by 1 base and J by 6 bases, 6 bases remained unmatched. The germline V gene has CDR1 SQVTM and CDR2 ANQGSEA. The CDR3 runs to 14 residues.

This clone came up a few times. The rearrangement links TRBV7-2 to TRBJ2-5; TRBD2 matches at 9 bases. The germline CDR1 and CDR2 sequences are SGHTA and FQGNSA. With V trimmed by 1 base and J by 1 base, 4 bases remained unmatched. This CDR3 has 16 amino acids. CDR3 bases: TGTGCCAGCAGCTTAGGATTGCGGGGGGGCCAAGAGACCCAGTACTTC. Amino acid sequence: CASSLGLRGGQETQYF.

The chain links TRBV6-5 to TRBJ1-3, with 9 bases matching TRBD1. V lost 6 bases and J lost 7; bases outside the gene matches: 10. Germline V CDR1 and CDR2: MNHEY, SVGAGI. The CDR3 has 15 residues. The CDR3 bases are TGTGCCAGCAGCTTCTCCCCGACAGGGGGGAACACCATATATTTT. This translates into CASSFSPTGGNTIYF.

V is TRBV4-1 and J is TRBJ2-1; 7 bases align to TRBD1. V lost 1 base to trimming and J lost 4 bases; unmatched junction nucleotides: 13. The CDR3 totals 18 residues. Germline CDR1 MGHRA, CDR2 YSYEKL. CDR3 in DNA: TGCGCCAGCAGCCAAGGCTCCCCGGACAGGATTCGGTACAATGAGCAGTTCTTC. Residues: CASSQGSPDRIRYNEQFF.

The count of this clone is one. This chain uses TRBV5-5 with TRBJ2-6, with D possibly TRBD1 on 6 matching bases. CDR1 SGHKS and CDR2 YYEKEE come from the germline V gene (reference sequence). The germline V and J ends were trimmed by 0 bases and 0 bases, with 13 bases remaining between them. This CDR3 has 18 residues. CDR3 region: CASSLVGGVISGANVLTF. The CDR3 nucleotides read TGTGCCAGCAGCTTGGTTGGGGGCGTTATCTCTGGGGCCAACGTCCTGACTTTC. Complete variable domain (other parts from reference TRBV5-5 and TRBJ2-6): DAGVTQSPTHLIKTRGQQVTLRCSPISGHKSVSWYQQVLGQGPQFIFQYYEKEERGRGNFPDRFSARQFPNYSSELNVNALLLGDSALYLCASSLVGGVISGANVLTFGAGSRLTVL.

V gene TRBV4-2 combines with J gene TRBJ1-2; tentatively, D is TRBD1 (5 bases). The CDR3 is 15 residues long. CDR1 and CDR2 (germline): LGHNA, YNFKEQ. The V end was cut by 0 bases, the J end by 1 base, with 9 bases between. Here the CDR3 DNA reads TGTGCCAGCAGCCAAGATGGGGGACTTAACTATGGCTACACCTTC. As protein: CASSQDGGLNYGYTF.

This clone has only a few counts. The rearrangement links TRBV19 to TRBJ2-5; 9 positions match TRBD1. The CDR3 runs 14 residues. Germline-derived CDR1 and CDR2 are LNHDA and SQIVND (reference sequence). The V gene end was trimmed by 6 bases and the J gene end by 5 bases; junction bases not matched to a gene: 7. This CDR3 reads CASRKTGGRETQYF. CDR3 coding DNA: TGTGCCAGTAGGAAGACAGGGGGACGGGAGACCCAGTACTTC.

V usage is TRBV5-4 and J usage is TRBJ1-1, with D possibly matching TRBD1 (5 bases). The germline CDR1 and CDR2 sequences are SGHNT and YYREEE (reference sequence). The CDR3 is 15 residues long. With 3 bases removed from V and 2 bases from J, the gap between germline ends came to 14 bases. CDR3 residues: CASSSGGGGNTEAFF. CDR3 nucleotides: TGTGCCAGCAGCTCCGGGGGGGGTGGTAACACTGAAGCTTTCTTT.

The chain recombines TRBV10-1 with TRBJ2-7; weak D call: TRBD2 (6 bases). With 2 bases removed from V and 5 bases from J, the gap between germline ends came to 13 bases. The length of the CDR3 is 14 residues. CDR1 WNHNN and CDR2 SYGVQD come from the germline V gene (reference sequence). This CDR3 is CASSEPGGPDEQYF. CDR3 nucleotides: TGCGCCAGCAGTGAGCCCGGAGGGCCTGACGAGCAGTACTTC.

This chain connects TRBV18 to TRBJ1-6; D gene ambiguous. The germline gives CDR1 KGHSH, CDR2 LQKENI. This CDR3 has 14 residues. V gave up 2 bases and J gave up 5 bases, with 7 bases separating them. As DNA, the CDR3 is TGTGCCAGCTCACCAAAAGCGGATAATTCACCCCTCCACTTT. This translates into CASSPKADNSPLHF.

The V and J genes are TRBV6-1 and TRBJ2-5; D is ambiguous. Germline CDR1 MNHNS, CDR2 SASEGT. The CDR3 is 14 residues long. Deletions cut 0 bases from V and 5 bases from J, with 10 bases between. The CDR3: CASSEAFQSETQYF. DNA of the CDR3: TGTGCCAGCAGTGAAGCTTTCCAAAGTGAGACCCAGTACTTC.

V usage is TRBV11-2 and J usage is TRBJ1-1; 8 bases line up with TRBD1. The V gene end was trimmed by 2 bases and the J gene end by 5 bases; junction bases not matched to a gene: 7. Germline V lookup: CDR1 SGHAT, CDR2 FQNNGV. The CDR3 is 15 amino acids. This CDR3 reads CASSLKTGVETEAFF. The CDR3 bases are TGTGCCAGCAGCTTAAAGACAGGGGTAGAGACTGAAGCTTTCTTT.

The gene calls are TRBV2 and TRBJ1-3, with D hard to call. The V end was cut by 7 bases, the J end by 0 bases, with 10 bases between. CDR1 is SNHLY, CDR2 FYNNEI, per germline. The CDR3 runs to 14 residues. CDR3 coding DNA: TGTGCCAGCACGGCGGAACTCTCTGGAAACACCATATATTTT. Translation: CASTAELSGNTIYF.

This rearrangement joins TRBV11-2 to TRBJ2-7; a possible D gene is TRBD2 (8 bases). Germline CDR1 and CDR2: SGHAT and FQNNGV. V was pared by 6 bases and J by 9 bases, with 21 bases between. CDR3 length equals 14 residues. The CDR3 DNA reads as TGTGCCAGCAGTCAAAACAGGGGCCGGGGGGGGCAGTACTTC. Translation: CASSQNRGRGGQYF.

The chain joins TRBV28 to TRBJ1-2; 7 nucleotides agree with TRBD1. The CDR3 totals 14 residues. Germline trimming cut 2 bases from V and 5 bases from J; bases unmatched to any gene: 5. Per germline, CDR1 MDHEN and CDR2 SYDVKM. The CDR3 DNA reads TGTGCCAGCAGTTTAGGGGGACAGACGTATGGCTACACCTTC. Its protein is CASSLGGQTYGYTF.

The chain couples TRBV7-6 to TRBJ2-7; D is undetermined. This CDR3 comprises 14 residues. Germline-derived CDR1 and CDR2 are SGHVS and FNYEAQ. Between the trimmed V and J ends, which lost 8 bases and 3 bases, there was a span of 17 bases. The CDR3 DNA sequence: TGTGCCAGCCCTCCCCCAAGGACGGACTACGAGCAGTACTTC. It translates to CASPPPRTDYEQYF. Based on the CDR3 plus reference TRBV7-6 and TRBJ2-7, the full variable domain is GAGVSQSPRYKVTKRGQDVALRCDPISGHVSLYWYRQALGQGPEFLTYFNYEAQQDKSGLPNDRFSAERPEGSISTLTIQRTEQRDSAMYRCASPPPRTDYEQYFGPGTRLTVT.

The V call is TRBV7-8, the J call TRBJ2-7; 9 nucleotides align to TRBD1. Germline CDR1 reads SGHVS; CDR2 reads FQNEAQ. V lost 5 bases, J lost 7 bases, and 6 bases stayed unmatched. The length of the CDR3 is 13 residues. The CDR3 reads CASSIQGAQEQYF. The DNA of the CDR3 is TGTGCCAGCAGCATACAGGGGGCACAGGAGCAGTACTTC.

As DNA, the CDR3 is TGTGCCAGCAGATACAGGACTAGCGGGGGGGTGCCCCGGGAGACCCAGTACTTC. This translates into CASRYRTSGGVPRETQYF. This sequence joins TRBV5-4 and TRBJ2-5; TRBD2 matches at 15 bases. Per the germline V gene, CDR1 is SGHNT and CDR2 is YYREEE (reference sequence). V shed 5 bases, J shed 5 bases, and the junction held 13 bases outside the gene matches. This CDR3 has 18 amino acids. The full variable domain, with the rest looked up from reference TRBV5-4 and TRBJ2-5, is ETGVTQSPTHLIKTRGQQVTLRCSSQSGHNTVSWYQQALGQGPQFIFQYYREEENGRGNFPPRFSGLQFPNYSSELNVNALELDDSALYLCASRYRTSGGVPRETQYFGPGTRLLVL.

This chain uses TRBV10-3 with TRBJ2-7; TRBD1 agrees at 7 bases. CDR1 ENHRY and CDR2 SYGVKD come from the germline V gene. The V and J ends lost 6 bases and 0 bases, in that order; junction bases with no gene match: 8. This CDR3 contains 15 residues. CDR3 DNA sequence: TGTGCCATCAGGCTTACAGGGGATAGCTCCTACGAGCAGTACTTC. Protein: CAIRLTGDSSYEQYF.